This T cell receptor (beta chain) derives from a study of T cells in Graves' hyperthyroidism and ophthalmopathy. Study-level results: Blood held most thyroid clonotypes expanded above 0.001 frequency.

Ophthalmopathy patients showed a Clinical Activity Score of at least 3, NOSPECS grade of at least 4 and duration under 3 months. Exclusion of a patient resulted from uncontrolled infection, other autoimmune disease, pregnancy or lactation. Clinical symptoms, serum thyroxine, TRAb, thyroid ultrasound and orbital computed tomography established diagnosis. The source material, RNA transcripts, was used to amplify TCR beta CDR3 regions. The TCR CDR3 first-round RT-PCR relied on the HTBI primer set. TCRdb used MiXCR to reprocess the multiplex PCR reads, holding one entry per CDR3 protein. The table has approximately 380,000 distinct CDR3 sequences, approximately 17% seen once; the top ten hold around two fifths. The CDR3 consists of 14 residues. V was pared by 6 bases and J by 0 bases, with 9 bases between. Germline CDR1 DFQATT, CDR2 SNEGSKA (reference sequence). Turning to this clonotype: Its antigen remains unidentified.

The sample comprised blood. This sequence was found in a man younger than 35 with Graves' ophthalmopathy. The genes are TRBV20-1 and TRBJ2-6; D gene uncertain. CDR3 coding DNA: TGCAGTGCAAGACGCGACTCTGGGGCCAACGTCCTGACTTTC. Translation gives CSARRDSGANVLTF.